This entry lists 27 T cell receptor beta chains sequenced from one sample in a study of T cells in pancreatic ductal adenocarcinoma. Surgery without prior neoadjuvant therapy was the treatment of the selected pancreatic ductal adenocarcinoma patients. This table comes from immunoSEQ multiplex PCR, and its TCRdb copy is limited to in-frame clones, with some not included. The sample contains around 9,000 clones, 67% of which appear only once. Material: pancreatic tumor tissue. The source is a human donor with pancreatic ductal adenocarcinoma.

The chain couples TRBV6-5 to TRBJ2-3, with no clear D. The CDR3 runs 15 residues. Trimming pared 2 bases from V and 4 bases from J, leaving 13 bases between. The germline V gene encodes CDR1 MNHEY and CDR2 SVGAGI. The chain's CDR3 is CASSYQPLRSDTQYF. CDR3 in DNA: TGTGCCAGCAGTTACCAGCCCCTGCGTTCAGATACGCAGTATTTT.

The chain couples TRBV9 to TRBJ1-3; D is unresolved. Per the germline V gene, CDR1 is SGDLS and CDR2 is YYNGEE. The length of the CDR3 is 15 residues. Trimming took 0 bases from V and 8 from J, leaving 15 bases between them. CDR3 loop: CASSVGRSHPDTIYF. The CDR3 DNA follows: TGTGCCAGCAGCGTAGGCCGGAGTCATCCGGACACCATATATTTT.

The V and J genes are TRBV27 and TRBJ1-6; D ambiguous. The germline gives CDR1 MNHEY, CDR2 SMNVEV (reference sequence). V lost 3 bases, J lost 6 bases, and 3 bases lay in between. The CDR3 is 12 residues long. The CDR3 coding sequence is TGTGCCAGCAGTTTTGCTAATTCACCCCTCCACTTT. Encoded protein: CASSFANSPLHF.

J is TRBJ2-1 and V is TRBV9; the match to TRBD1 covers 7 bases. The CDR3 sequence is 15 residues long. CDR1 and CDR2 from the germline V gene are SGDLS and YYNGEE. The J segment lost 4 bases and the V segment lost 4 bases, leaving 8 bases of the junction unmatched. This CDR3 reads CASSPPGTAYNEQFF. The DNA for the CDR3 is TGTGCCAGCAGCCCCCCCGGGACAGCTTACAATGAGCAGTTCTTC.

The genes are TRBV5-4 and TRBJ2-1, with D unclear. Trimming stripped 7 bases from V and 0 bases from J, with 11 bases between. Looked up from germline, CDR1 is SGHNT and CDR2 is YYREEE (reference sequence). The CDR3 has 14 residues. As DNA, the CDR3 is TGTGCCAGCCAAGAGAGCAGCTCCTACAATGAGCAGTTCTTC. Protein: CASQESSSYNEQFF.

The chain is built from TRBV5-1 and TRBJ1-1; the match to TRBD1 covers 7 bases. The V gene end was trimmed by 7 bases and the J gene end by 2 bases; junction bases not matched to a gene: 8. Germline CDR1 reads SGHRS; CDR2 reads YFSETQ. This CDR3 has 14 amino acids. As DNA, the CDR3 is TGCGCCAGCGCCTCGGGACAGCCTAACACTGAAGCTTTCTTT. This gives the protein CASASGQPNTEAFF. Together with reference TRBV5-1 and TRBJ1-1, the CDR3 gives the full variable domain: KAGVTQTPRYLIKTRGQQVTLSCSPISGHRSVSWYQQTPGQGLQFLFEYFSETQRNKGNFPGRFSGRQFSNSRSEMNVSTLELGDSALYLCASASGQPNTEAFFGQGTRLTVV.

CDR3 DNA: TGTGCCAGCAGTGTGAAGGAGACCCAGTACTTC. It specifies CASSVKETQYF. J is TRBJ2-5 and V is TRBV6-1; the D is unclear. The CDR3 is made up of 11 amino acids. V was trimmed by 4 bases and J by 5 bases, leaving 5 bases between them. Germline V gene data show CDR1 as MNHNS and CDR2 as SASEGT.

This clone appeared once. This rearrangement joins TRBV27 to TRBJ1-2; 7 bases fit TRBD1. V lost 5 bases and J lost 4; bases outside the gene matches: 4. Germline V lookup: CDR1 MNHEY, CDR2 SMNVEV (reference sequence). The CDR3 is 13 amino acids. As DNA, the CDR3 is TGTGCCAGCAGTCTGGGGACAGCCTATGGCTACACCTTC. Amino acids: CASSLGTAYGYTF.

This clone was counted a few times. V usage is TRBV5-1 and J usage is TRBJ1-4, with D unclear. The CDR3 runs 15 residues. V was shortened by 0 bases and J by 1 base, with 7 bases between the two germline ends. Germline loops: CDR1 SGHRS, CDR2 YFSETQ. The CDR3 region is CASSLGGRTNEKLFF. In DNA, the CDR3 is TGCGCCAGCAGCTTGGGTGGCAGAACTAATGAAAAACTGTTTTTT.

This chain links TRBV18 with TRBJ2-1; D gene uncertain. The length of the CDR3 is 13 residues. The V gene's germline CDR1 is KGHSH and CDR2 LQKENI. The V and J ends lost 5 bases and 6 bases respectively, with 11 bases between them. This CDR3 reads CASSVNWGNEQFF. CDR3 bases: TGTGCCAGCTCAGTAAACTGGGGCAATGAGCAGTTCTTC.

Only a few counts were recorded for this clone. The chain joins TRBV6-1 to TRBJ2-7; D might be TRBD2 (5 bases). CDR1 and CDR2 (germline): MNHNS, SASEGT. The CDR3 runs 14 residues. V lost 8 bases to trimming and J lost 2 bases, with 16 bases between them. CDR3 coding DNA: TGTGCCAGCGAGGCGGGTACACCCGCCTACGAGCAGTACTTC. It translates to CASEAGTPAYEQYF.

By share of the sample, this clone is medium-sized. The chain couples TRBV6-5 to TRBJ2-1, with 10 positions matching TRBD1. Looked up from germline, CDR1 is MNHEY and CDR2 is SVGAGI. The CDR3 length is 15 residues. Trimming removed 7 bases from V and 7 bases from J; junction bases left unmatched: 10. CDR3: CASKLGQGIGNEQFF. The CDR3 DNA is TGTGCCAGCAAATTGGGACAGGGGATCGGAAATGAGCAGTTCTTC.

CDR3 region: CASSDVPASVGGEQFF. CDR3 nucleotides: TGTGCCAGCAGTGATGTCCCGGCTAGCGTTGGTGGTGAGCAGTTCTTC. The chain employs TRBV2 and TRBJ2-1, with a tentative D call TRBD2 (6 bases). Germline CDR1 SNHLY, CDR2 FYNNEI. Trimming took 3 bases from V and 9 from J, leaving 21 bases between them. The CDR3 covers 16 residues.

CDR3: CACTGRDLRAFF. In nucleotides, the CDR3 is TGTGCCTGTACAGGCAGGGACTTGAGGGCTTTCTTT. This chain joins TRBV30 and TRBJ1-1, with D tentatively TRBD1 (5 bases). The V gene lost 6 bases and the J gene lost 11 bases, with 19 bases spanning the gap. Germline values: CDR1 GTSNPN, CDR2 SVGIG (reference sequence). The CDR3 has 12 residues.

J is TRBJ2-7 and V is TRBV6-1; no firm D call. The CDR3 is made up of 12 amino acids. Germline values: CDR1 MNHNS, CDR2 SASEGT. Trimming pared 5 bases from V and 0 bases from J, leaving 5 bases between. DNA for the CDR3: TGTGCCAGCAGTCCAACCTCCTACGAGCAGTACTTC. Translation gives CASSPTSYEQYF.

The CDR3 bases are TGCGCCAGCAGCCAAGTAGGACCGCTCTACACTGAAGCTTTCTTT. As protein: CASSQVGPLYTEAFF. The chain carries TRBV4-1 and TRBJ1-1, with D unclear. V lost 1 base, J lost 3 bases, and 12 bases lay in between. This CDR3 has 15 amino acids. In germline, CDR1 is MGHRA, CDR2 YSYEKL.

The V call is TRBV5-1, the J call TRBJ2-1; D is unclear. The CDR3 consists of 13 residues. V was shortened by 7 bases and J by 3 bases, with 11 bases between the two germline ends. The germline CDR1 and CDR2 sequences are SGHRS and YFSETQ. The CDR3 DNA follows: TGCGCCAGCCGACGTCCTTACTACAATGAGCAGTTCTTC. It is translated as CASRRPYYNEQFF.

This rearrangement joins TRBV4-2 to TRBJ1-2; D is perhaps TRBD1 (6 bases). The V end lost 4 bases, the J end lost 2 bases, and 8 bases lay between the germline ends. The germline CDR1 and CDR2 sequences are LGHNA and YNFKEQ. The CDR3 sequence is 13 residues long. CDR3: CASSPRGNYGYTF. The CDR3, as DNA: TGTGCCAGCAGCCCCAGGGGCAACTATGGCTACACCTTC.

Here the CDR3 DNA reads TGTGCCTGGAACAGACTAAGAATAGACACTGAAGCTTTCTTT. As protein: CAWNRLRIDTEAFF. The rearrangement links TRBV30 to TRBJ1-1; D uncertain. The V gene's germline CDR1 is GTSNPN and CDR2 SVGIG (reference sequence). V lost 4 bases to trimming and J lost 3 bases, with 15 bases between them. This CDR3 is 14 amino acids long.

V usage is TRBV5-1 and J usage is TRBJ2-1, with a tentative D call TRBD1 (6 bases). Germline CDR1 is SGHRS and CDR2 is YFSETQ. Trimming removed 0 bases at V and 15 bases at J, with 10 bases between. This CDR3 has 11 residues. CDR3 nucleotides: TGCGCCAGCAGCTTGGCAGGGGACCGGTTCTTC. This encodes CASSLAGDRFF. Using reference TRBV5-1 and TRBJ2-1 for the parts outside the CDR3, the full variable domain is KAGVTQTPRYLIKTRGQQVTLSCSPISGHRSVSWYQQTPGQGLQFLFEYFSETQRNKGNFPGRFSGRQFSNSRSEMNVSTLELGDSALYLCASSLAGDRFFGPGTRLTVL.

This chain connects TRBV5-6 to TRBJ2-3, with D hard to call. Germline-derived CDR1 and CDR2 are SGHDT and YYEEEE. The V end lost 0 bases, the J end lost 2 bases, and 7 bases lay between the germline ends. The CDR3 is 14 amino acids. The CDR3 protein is CASSLDPTTDTQYF. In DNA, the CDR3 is TGTGCCAGCAGCTTGGACCCCACCACAGATACGCAGTATTTT.

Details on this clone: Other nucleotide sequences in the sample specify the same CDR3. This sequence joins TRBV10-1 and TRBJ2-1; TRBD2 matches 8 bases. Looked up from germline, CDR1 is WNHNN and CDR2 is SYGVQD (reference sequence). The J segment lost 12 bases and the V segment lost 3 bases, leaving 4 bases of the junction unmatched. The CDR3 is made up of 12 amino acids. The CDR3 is CASSDSGSRQFF. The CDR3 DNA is TGCGCCAGCAGTGACAGCGGGAGTAGGCAGTTCTTC.

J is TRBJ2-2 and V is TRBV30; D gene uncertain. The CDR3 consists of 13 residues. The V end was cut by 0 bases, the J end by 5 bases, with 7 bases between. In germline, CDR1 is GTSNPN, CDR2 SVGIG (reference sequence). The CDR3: CAWSVMETGELFF. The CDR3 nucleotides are TGTGCCTGGAGTGTAATGGAGACCGGGGAGCTGTTTTTT.

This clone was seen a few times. The chain's CDR3 is CASSNRENEKLFF. CDR3 coding DNA: TGTGCCAGCAGTAACAGGGAAAATGAAAAACTGTTTTTT. J is TRBJ1-4 and V is TRBV6-1; tentative D call: TRBD1 (6 bases). CDR1 is MNHNS and CDR2 is SASEGT in the germline V gene. The CDR3 runs 13 residues. V lost 5 bases to trimming and J lost 5 bases, with 9 bases between them.

The CDR3 nucleotides read TGCAGTGTAGGGGTAGGTGAGCAGTTCTTC. It specifies CSVGVGEQFF. This chain connects TRBV20-1 to TRBJ2-1, with D tentatively TRBD1 (5 bases). The V end lost 7 bases, the J end lost 9 bases, and 10 bases lay between the germline ends. The CDR3 length is 10 residues. CDR1 is DFQATT and CDR2 is SNEGSKA in the germline V gene (reference sequence).

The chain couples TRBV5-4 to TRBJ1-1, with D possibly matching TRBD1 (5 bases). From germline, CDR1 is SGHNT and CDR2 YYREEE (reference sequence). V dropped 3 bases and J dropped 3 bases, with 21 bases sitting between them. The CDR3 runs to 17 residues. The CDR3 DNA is TGTGCCAGCAGCTCCGCCGGGACCGCCCTCAGGGACACTGAAGCTTTCTTT. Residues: CASSSAGTALRDTEAFF.

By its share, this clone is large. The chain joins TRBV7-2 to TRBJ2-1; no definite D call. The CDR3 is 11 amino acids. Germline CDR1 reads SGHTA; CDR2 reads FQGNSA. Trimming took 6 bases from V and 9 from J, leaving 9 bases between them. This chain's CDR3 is CASSQGAEQFF. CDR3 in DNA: TGTGCCAGCAGTCAAGGAGCTGAGCAGTTCTTC. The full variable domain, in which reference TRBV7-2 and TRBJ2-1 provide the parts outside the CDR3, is GAGVSQSPSNKVTEKGKDVELRCDPISGHTALYWYRQSLGQGLEFLIYFQGNSAPDKSGLPSDRFSAERTGGSVSTLTIQRTQQEDSAVYLCASSQGAEQFFGPGTRLTVL.